This is a list of T cell receptor beta chains from one sample in a study of blood T cell repertoires in COVID-19. Measured with immunoSEQ multiplex PCR; TCRdb has only the in-frame clones, and not every one. This sample yields about 200,000 clones, of which 85% are seen a single time; 0.95% belongs to the top ten. The specimen sequenced was peripheral blood. These receptor sequences come from a man in his fifties or sixties with COVID-19, enrolled during active disease. Each CDR3 is given with its conserved first and last residue. The D gene is left open where the match is weak. Clone size is stated in some rows and not others, as once, few, many or a class when expanded.

cdr3_nt: TGTGCCAGCAGCCTTGGGGGGGCGGACACTGAAGCTTTCTTT; cdr3_aa: CASSLGGADTEAFF; j_call: TRBJ1-1; clone_size: NA; v_call: TRBV27; d_call: NA
cdr3_nt: TGTGCCAGTAGTCCCAATGGAGGGAATGAAAAACTGTTTTTT; cdr3_aa: CASSPNGGNEKLFF; j_call: TRBJ1-4; clone_size: NA; v_call: TRBV19; d_call: NA
cdr3_nt: TGTGCCAGCAGTTTATCAGGACAGGGGGCGTACGGGGGCTATGGCTACACCTTC; cdr3_aa: CASSLSGQGAYGGYGYTF; j_call: TRBJ1-2; clone_size: once; v_call: TRBV27; d_call: TRBD1
cdr3_nt: TGTGCCAGCAGCCCAGAAACGGGGAACACTGAAGCTTTCTTT; cdr3_aa: CASSPETGNTEAFF; j_call: TRBJ1-1; clone_size: NA; v_call: TRBV11-3; d_call: NA
cdr3_nt: TGCGCCAGCAGCTCTAGCTCCCGTGGGACTGAAGCTTTCTTT; cdr3_aa: CASSSSSRGTEAFF; j_call: TRBJ1-1; clone_size: NA; v_call: TRBV5-1; d_call: NA
cdr3_nt: TGTGCCAGCAGCCTCAGGGGACAGCCCCAGCATTTT; cdr3_aa: CASSLRGQPQHF; j_call: TRBJ1-5; clone_size: NA; v_call: TRBV7-8; d_call: NA
cdr3_nt: TGTGCCTGGAGTGACGGGGGGACCCAGTACTTC; cdr3_aa: CAWSDGGTQYF; j_call: TRBJ2-5; clone_size: once; v_call: TRBV30; d_call: NA
cdr3_nt: TGTGCCAGTAGTACCCTGGGACAGGGGGACCTTAGCACAGATACGCAGTATTTT; cdr3_aa: CASSTLGQGDLSTDTQYF; j_call: TRBJ2-3; clone_size: NA; v_call: TRBV19; d_call: TRBD1
cdr3_nt: TGTGCCAGCAGTTACTCTCGGCGGGGGATGGAATATGGCTACACCTTC; cdr3_aa: CASSYSRRGMEYGYTF; j_call: TRBJ1-2; clone_size: few; v_call: TRBV6-6; d_call: NA
cdr3_nt: TGCAGTGCTAGTCGGGACAGGGGGTTCCACGAGCAGTACTTC; cdr3_aa: CSASRDRGFHEQYF; j_call: TRBJ2-7; clone_size: NA; v_call: TRBV20-1; d_call: TRBD1
cdr3_nt: TGTGCCAGCAGTGCCAGACACCTACTGGATACTGAAGCTTTCTTT; cdr3_aa: CASSARHLLDTEAFF; j_call: TRBJ1-1; clone_size: NA; v_call: TRBV2; d_call: NA
cdr3_nt: TGTGCCAGCACCCCTGGGAGGGTACCGGCGCCCGCTTTCTTT; cdr3_aa: CASTPGRVPAPAFF; j_call: TRBJ1-1; clone_size: NA; v_call: TRBV28; d_call: NA
cdr3_nt: TGCAGCGTCCTCAACCCCACTAGCGGGAGCTCGGAGACCCAGTACTTC; cdr3_aa: CSVLNPTSGSSETQYF; j_call: TRBJ2-5; clone_size: NA; v_call: TRBV29-1; d_call: TRBD2
cdr3_nt: TGTGCCAGCAGAGAGACAGTCTATGGCTACACCTTC; cdr3_aa: CASRETVYGYTF; j_call: TRBJ1-2; clone_size: NA; v_call: TRBV6-5; d_call: NA
cdr3_nt: TGTGCCAGCAGCTTGGCCGGACAGGCGGCCTACGAGCAGTACTTC; cdr3_aa: CASSLAGQAAYEQYF; j_call: TRBJ2-7; clone_size: NA; v_call: TRBV5-5; d_call: TRBD1
cdr3_nt: TGCGCCAGCAGCTTGAGCGATGGTGAAGCTTTCTTT; cdr3_aa: CASSLSDGEAFF; j_call: TRBJ1-1; clone_size: once; v_call: TRBV5-1; d_call: NA
cdr3_nt: TGTGCCAGCAGTTTGGGACAGACCAATCAGCCCCAGCATTTT; cdr3_aa: CASSLGQTNQPQHF; j_call: TRBJ1-5; clone_size: NA; v_call: TRBV6-2/TRBV6-3; d_call: TRBD1
cdr3_nt: TGTGCCAGCAGCCAAGTGGCAGCTAATGAAAAACTGTTTTTT; cdr3_aa: CASSQVAANEKLFF; j_call: TRBJ1-4; clone_size: NA; v_call: TRBV4-2; d_call: NA
cdr3_nt: TGTGCCAGCAGTTTTCAGGGGAATCAGCCCCAGCATTTT; cdr3_aa: CASSFQGNQPQHF; j_call: TRBJ1-5; clone_size: NA; v_call: TRBV27; d_call: NA
cdr3_nt: TGTGCCAGCAGTTCAGGGGGCCGGGAAAAACTGTTTTTT; cdr3_aa: CASSSGGREKLFF; j_call: TRBJ1-4; clone_size: NA; v_call: TRBV6-5; d_call: TRBD1
cdr3_nt: TGTGCCAGCTCACCGACAGCTAGCACAGATACGCAGTATTTT; cdr3_aa: CASSPTASTDTQYF; j_call: TRBJ2-3; clone_size: NA; v_call: TRBV18; d_call: NA
cdr3_nt: TGCGCCAGCAGCCAAGTGAGGAGGGATGATACGCAGTATTTT; cdr3_aa: CASSQVRRDDTQYF; j_call: TRBJ2-3; clone_size: NA; v_call: TRBV4-1; d_call: NA
cdr3_nt: TGCGCCAGCAGGGGACAGGGGAGCTCCTACGAGCAGTACTTC; cdr3_aa: CASRGQGSSYEQYF; j_call: TRBJ2-7; clone_size: NA; v_call: TRBV10-2; d_call: TRBD1
cdr3_nt: TGTGCCAGTAGTATGATCAAGAGGAACACTGAAGCTTTCTTT; cdr3_aa: CASSMIKRNTEAFF; j_call: TRBJ1-1; clone_size: NA; v_call: TRBV19; d_call: NA
cdr3_nt: TGTGCCAGCAGCTTTACCGAGCGGGCTTTCTTT; cdr3_aa: CASSFTERAFF; j_call: TRBJ1-1; clone_size: few; v_call: TRBV11-2; d_call: NA
cdr3_nt: TGTGCCTGGATTCGGGCGGGGACCGAGCGCTATGGCTACACCTTC; cdr3_aa: CAWIRAGTERYGYTF; j_call: TRBJ1-2; clone_size: NA; v_call: TRBV30; d_call: NA
cdr3_nt: TGTGCCAGCAGCTCGGTCGGTGCACCCGAGCTTTTTGCTTTCTTT; cdr3_aa: CASSSVGAPELFAFF; j_call: TRBJ1-1; clone_size: NA; v_call: TRBV5-6; d_call: NA
cdr3_nt: TGTGCCAGCAGCCAAGATAGTGGACAGGGTACAGGTGGCTACACCTTC; cdr3_aa: CASSQDSGQGTGGYTF; j_call: TRBJ1-2; clone_size: few; v_call: TRBV4-2; d_call: TRBD1
cdr3_nt: TGTGCCAGCGGAGGGGGGGCGAGGGAGCTGTTTTTT; cdr3_aa: CASGGGARELFF; j_call: TRBJ2-2; clone_size: NA; v_call: TRBV12-3/TRBV12-4; d_call: NA
cdr3_nt: TGCGCCAGCCAACGATCTGGCGGGATGGTGGAGACCCAGTACTTC; cdr3_aa: CASQRSGGMVETQYF; j_call: TRBJ2-5; clone_size: NA; v_call: TRBV5-1; d_call: NA
cdr3_nt: TGTGCCAGCAGCTTGGACCCAGGAGGGAACACCGGGGAGCTGTTTTTT; cdr3_aa: CASSLDPGGNTGELFF; j_call: TRBJ2-2; clone_size: NA; v_call: TRBV5-4; d_call: NA
cdr3_nt: TGTGCCAGCCACCCGGGGGGTACGCGCAATCAGCCCCAGCATTTT; cdr3_aa: CASHPGGTRNQPQHF; j_call: TRBJ1-5; clone_size: NA; v_call: TRBV5-5; d_call: NA
cdr3_nt: TGTGCCTGGAAGGGGCAGCCGGGCAACGAGCAGTACTTC; cdr3_aa: CAWKGQPGNEQYF; j_call: TRBJ2-7; clone_size: NA; v_call: TRBV30; d_call: NA
cdr3_nt: TGTGCCAGCAGTGAAGCGCTTCGGGACAGGGGCGGTGGGTACGAGCAGTACTTC; cdr3_aa: CASSEALRDRGGGYEQYF; j_call: TRBJ2-7; clone_size: NA; v_call: TRBV6-1; d_call: TRBD1
cdr3_nt: TGTGCCAGCAGTGGGACAGGGAGAACTGAAGCTTTCTTT; cdr3_aa: CASSGTGRTEAFF; j_call: TRBJ1-1; clone_size: NA; v_call: TRBV2; d_call: TRBD1
cdr3_nt: TGCGCCAGCAGTCAATCAATCGGACGGAAGACGGGATTTCATAATTCACCCCTCCACTTT; cdr3_aa: CASSQSIGRKTGFHNSPLHF; j_call: TRBJ1-6; clone_size: NA; v_call: TRBV23-1; d_call: NA
cdr3_nt: TGTGCCAGCAGTGAAGAGAGGGACTCAAGGTATGGCTACACCTTC; cdr3_aa: CASSEERDSRYGYTF; j_call: TRBJ1-2; clone_size: NA; v_call: TRBV6-1; d_call: NA
cdr3_nt: TGTGCCAGCAGTGAACAGGGGGGAGGTCAGCCCCAGCATTTT; cdr3_aa: CASSEQGGGQPQHF; j_call: TRBJ1-5; clone_size: NA; v_call: TRBV6-1; d_call: TRBD1
cdr3_nt: TGTGCCAGCTCACTCCAGGGGGCGCGGGGTCCCGAGACTGAAGCTTTCTTT; cdr3_aa: CASSLQGARGPETEAFF; j_call: TRBJ1-1; clone_size: once; v_call: TRBV18; d_call: TRBD1